A single T cell receptor beta chain is shown here with its context. Its antigen is still unknown. CDR1 is SEHNR, CDR2 FQNEAQ, per germline (reference sequence). V gave up 3 bases and J gave up 6 bases, with 5 bases separating them. The CDR3 extends over 11 amino acids. This specimen comes from a study of OX40 agonist ivuxolimab in advanced cancers. Looking at the study overall: A partial response was reached by three patients: one with hepatocellular carcinoma and two with cutaneous melanoma.

The data were produced by immunoSEQ multiplex PCR, yet TCRdb's version contains in-frame clones alone and is incomplete. The sample lists roughly 81,000 clones; 70% to 90% were seen once. General observations from the study: It was not determined which antigens were specifically recognized by the peripheral T cells that had undergone clonal expansion. Low normalized T-cell clonal expansion was additionally recorded for some nonresponders.

The specimen was CD4+ or CD8+ T cells sorted from blood, collected in a trial of the OX40 agonist ivuxolimab. The chain is built from TRBV7-9 and TRBJ1-2; D possibly corresponds to TRBD1 (5 bases). This TCR derives from an adult with an advanced solid tumor such as melanoma, head and neck, liver or kidney cancer. CDR3 region: CASSLGDGYTF. The CDR3, as DNA: TGTGCCAGCAGCTTGGGGGATGGCTACACCTTC.